This T cell receptor beta chain comes out of a study of blood T cells in healthy people across ages. The study's findings and limits: Naive CD4+ cells and diversity were both higher in long-lived donors than in aged donors. Roughly linear declines in TCR beta diversity per million T cells occurred with age.

The authors ran a second PCR of roughly 6 to 12 cycles using a sample-barcoded 5' primer and a J-beta primer mix. CDR3-containing paired-end reads numbering at least 2.5 million came from each sample. MiXCR was run by TCRdb on the 5' RACE reads, yielding one entry per CDR3 protein. The sample contains 870,000 or so distinct CDR3 sequences, 25% to 30% of which appear only once. V was trimmed by 1 base and J by 0 bases, leaving 8 bases between them. Germline V gene lookup returns CDR1 SGHRS and CDR2 YFSETQ. The CDR3 length is 15 residues. This clonotype was seen only a few times. The target antigen is unknown.

The receptor comes from a woman older than 75 in good health. The sample taken for sequencing was blood. The chain recombines TRBV5-1 with TRBJ2-1; a possible D gene is TRBD1 (5 bases). DNA of the CDR3: TGCGCCAGCAGCTTGAGACAGCCCTCCTACAATGAGCAGTTCTTC. Translating gives CASSLRQPSYNEQFF.